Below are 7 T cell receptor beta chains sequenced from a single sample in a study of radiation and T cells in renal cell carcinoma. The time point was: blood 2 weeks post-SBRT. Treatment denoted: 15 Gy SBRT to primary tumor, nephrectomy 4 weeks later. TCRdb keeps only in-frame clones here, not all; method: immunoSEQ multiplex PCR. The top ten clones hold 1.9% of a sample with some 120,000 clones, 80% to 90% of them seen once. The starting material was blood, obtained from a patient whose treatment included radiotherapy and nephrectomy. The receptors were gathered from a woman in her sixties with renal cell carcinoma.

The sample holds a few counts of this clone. CDR3 amino acids: CASSQVGHGNTEAFF. CDR3 DNA: TGCGCCAGCAGCCAAGTCGGGCACGGTAACACTGAAGCTTTCTTT. The chain joins TRBV4-1 to TRBJ1-1; D is unresolved. Germline-derived CDR1 and CDR2 are MGHRA and YSYEKL. This CDR3 has 15 amino acids. Trimming pared 1 base from V and 2 bases from J, leaving 11 bases between.

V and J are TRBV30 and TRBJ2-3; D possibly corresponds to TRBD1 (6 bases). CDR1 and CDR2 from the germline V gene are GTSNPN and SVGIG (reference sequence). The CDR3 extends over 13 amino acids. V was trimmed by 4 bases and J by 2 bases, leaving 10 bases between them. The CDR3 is CAWNRVNTDTQYF. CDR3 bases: TGTGCCTGGAACAGGGTGAACACAGATACGCAGTATTTT.

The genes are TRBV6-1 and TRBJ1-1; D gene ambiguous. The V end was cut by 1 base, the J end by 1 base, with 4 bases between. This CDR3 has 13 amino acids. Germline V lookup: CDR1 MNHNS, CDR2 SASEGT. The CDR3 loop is CASSEVENTEAFF. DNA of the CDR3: TGTGCCAGCAGTGAAGTAGAGAACACTGAAGCTTTCTTT.

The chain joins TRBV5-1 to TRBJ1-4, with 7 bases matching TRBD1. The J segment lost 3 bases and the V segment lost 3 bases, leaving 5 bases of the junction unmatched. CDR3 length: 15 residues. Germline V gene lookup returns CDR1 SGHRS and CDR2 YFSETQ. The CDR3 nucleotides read TGCGCCAGCAGCTCGGAGGGGGCAGCTAATGAAAAACTGTTTTTT. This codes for CASSSEGAANEKLFF.

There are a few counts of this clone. The CDR3: CASRGIDEKLFF. DNA of the CDR3: TGTGCCAGCAGGGGGATTGATGAAAAACTGTTTTTT. The chain is built from TRBV7-9 and TRBJ1-4; the D is unclear. The CDR3 length is 12 residues. The germline V gene has CDR1 SEHNR and CDR2 FQNEAQ (reference sequence). The germline V and J ends were trimmed by 6 bases and 6 bases, with 8 bases remaining between them.

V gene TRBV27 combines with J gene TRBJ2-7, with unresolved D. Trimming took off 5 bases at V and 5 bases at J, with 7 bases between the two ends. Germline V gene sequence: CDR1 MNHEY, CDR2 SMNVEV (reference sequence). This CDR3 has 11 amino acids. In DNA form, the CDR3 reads TGTGCCAGCAGTCGGGCAGACGAGCAGTACTTC. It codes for CASSRADEQYF.

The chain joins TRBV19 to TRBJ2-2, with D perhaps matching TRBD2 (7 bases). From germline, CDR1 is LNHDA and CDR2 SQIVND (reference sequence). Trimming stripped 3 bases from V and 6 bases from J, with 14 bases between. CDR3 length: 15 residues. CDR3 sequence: CASSISGGAAGELFF. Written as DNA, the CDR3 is TGTGCCAGTAGTATTTCGGGGGGCGCGGCCGGGGAGCTGTTTTTT. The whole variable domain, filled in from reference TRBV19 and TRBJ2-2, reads DGGITQSPKYLFRKEGQNVTLSCEQNLNHDAMYWYRQDPGQGLRLIYYSQIVNDFQKGDIAEGYSVSREKKESFPLTVTSAQKNPTAFYLCASSISGGAAGELFFGEGSRLTVL.